Listed here are 15 T cell receptor beta chains from one sample, sequenced in a study of identifying expanded T cells in peripheral blood. Assay: immunoSEQ multiplex PCR; the TCRdb copy retains only in-frame clones and omits some. Counted here are around 90,000 clones, approximately 89% occurring once; the ten biggest clones make up approximately 4%. Sequences were obtained from blood. The receptor set was obtained from a person between 18 and 75 years old in good health.

The DNA for the CDR3 is TGTGCCAGCAGTACGAACACCGGGGAGCTGTTTTTT. This translates into CASSTNTGELFF. The chain carries TRBV27 and TRBJ2-2, with no clear D. The CDR3 spans 12 residues. CDR1 and CDR2 from the germline V gene are MNHEY and SMNVEV (reference sequence). V lost 5 bases, J lost 0 bases, and 1 base lay in between.

This chain links TRBV7-3 with TRBJ1-1; the match to TRBD1 covers 8 bases. V was pared by 5 bases and J by 6 bases, with 11 bases of the junction left unmatched. The CDR3 spans 15 residues. Germline CDR1 is SGHTA and CDR2 is FQGTGA. The CDR3 loop is CASSPSPTGAAEAFF. The CDR3 region has the DNA TGTGCCAGCAGCCCCTCACCGACAGGGGCCGCTGAAGCTTTCTTT.

This chain connects TRBV4-3 to TRBJ2-5; TRBD1 or TRBD2 may be the D gene (6 bases each). From germline, CDR1 is LGHNA and CDR2 YSLEER. The CDR3 contains 15 residues. V shed 0 bases and J shed 4 bases, with 12 bases lying between them. Here the CDR3 DNA reads TGCGCCAGCAGCCAAGATGGAGGGGGGCGAGAGACCCAGTACTTC. Amino acids: CASSQDGGGRETQYF.

The V gene is TRBV21-1, the J gene TRBJ1-5; the D call in the table, TRBD1, was not verified against the DNA. TRBV21-1 is deemed a pseudogene. CDR3 size: 15 residues. CDR3 in amino acids: CASSKGGQGFQPQHF. The DNA for the CDR3 is TGTGCCAGCAGCAAAGGGGGACAGGGGTTTCAGCCCCAGCATTTT.

This clone is a singleton in its sample. This chain connects TRBV15 to TRBJ1-1; TRBD1 is a possible D gene (6 bases). The CDR3 is 14 amino acids. Germline lookup yields CDR1 LNHNV and CDR2 YYDKDF (reference sequence). Trimming left V 4 bases short and J 4 bases short, with 13 bases between. In DNA form, the CDR3 reads TGTGCCACCAGCAACTTAGGAGGGGGCACTGAAGCTTTCTTT. Protein product: CATSNLGGGTEAFF.

The CDR3 loop reads CASSHRGPGGYEQYF. The CDR3 nucleotides read TGCGCCAGCAGTCACAGGGGACCAGGGGGCTACGAGCAGTACTTC. The chain has TRBV23-1 and TRBJ2-7; TRBD1 matches at 7 bases. Being an ORF, TRBV23-1 has a function that is uncertain. The CDR3 has 15 residues. With 3 bases clipped from V and 3 bases from J, the junction kept 8 bases outside the gene matches.

This clone was counted between two and nine times. The rearrangement links TRBV4-3 to TRBJ2-7; no reliable D call. The CDR3 has 14 amino acids. Trimming took off 3 bases at V and 6 bases at J, with 15 bases between the two ends. CDR1 LGHNA and CDR2 YSLEER come from the germline V gene. In DNA, the CDR3 is TGCGCCAGCAGCCACACAGAGAACTCGGGCGAGCAGTACTTC. Translated, it gives CASSHTENSGEQYF.

The V and J genes are TRBV5-8 and TRBJ2-2; 9 nucleotides align to TRBD2. V was pared by 5 bases and J by 5 bases, with 7 bases of the junction left unmatched. The CDR3 loop spans 15 amino acids. CDR1 and CDR2 (germline): SGHTS, YDEGEE. The CDR3 coding sequence is TGTGCCAGCAGGCGTAGCGGGAGCGATACCGGGGAGCTGTTTTTT. It specifies CASRRSGSDTGELFF. Complete variable domain (other parts from reference TRBV5-8 and TRBJ2-2): EAGVTQSPTHLIKTRGQQATLRCSPISGHTSVYWYQQALGLGLQFLLWYDEGEERNRGNFPPRFSGRQFPNYSSELNVNALELEDSALYLCASRRSGSDTGELFFGEGSRLTVL.

There are a few counts of this clone. This chain links TRBV27 with TRBJ2-7; 8 bases align to TRBD1. Germline CDR1 reads MNHEY; CDR2 reads SMNVEV (reference sequence). This CDR3 region has 14 residues. V lost 8 bases to trimming and J lost 3 bases; unmatched junction nucleotides: 9. The CDR3 region is CASGRTGSVYEQYF. CDR3 DNA sequence: TGTGCCAGCGGCCGGACAGGGTCAGTCTACGAGCAGTACTTC.

The gene calls are TRBV30 and TRBJ2-2, with 7 bases matching TRBD1. J lost 0 bases, V lost 2 bases, and 6 bases had no gene match. From germline, CDR1 is GTSNPN and CDR2 SVGIG (reference sequence). The CDR3 spans 16 residues. Here the CDR3 reads CAWSPIGTANTGELFF. CDR3 sequence (DNA): TGTGCCTGGAGTCCTATCGGGACAGCGAACACCGGGGAGCTGTTTTTT.

The CDR3 coding sequence is TGTGCCAGCAGTCCTGACAGGGTTGGATATGGCTACACCTTC. Translation gives CASSPDRVGYGYTF. This chain links TRBV28 with TRBJ1-2; 7 bases fit TRBD1. Germline V gene sequence: CDR1 MDHEN, CDR2 SYDVKM. Trimming at V came to 5 bases and at J to 5 bases, leaving 8 bases not matched to a gene. This CDR3 comprises 14 residues.

This chain uses TRBV5-1 with TRBJ2-5; D call uncertain. The CDR3 contains 15 residues. Germline lookup yields CDR1 SGHRS and CDR2 YFSETQ. V was shortened by 0 bases and J by 0 bases, with 9 bases between the two germline ends. Here the CDR3 reads CASSLEEIYQETQYF. In DNA, the CDR3 is TGCGCCAGCAGCTTGGAGGAGATATACCAAGAGACCCAGTACTTC.

This chain connects TRBV5-1 to TRBJ2-5, with D tentatively TRBD1 (6 bases). In germline, CDR1 is SGHRS, CDR2 YFSETQ. V lost 7 bases, J lost 2 bases, and 12 bases lay in between. The CDR3 has 13 amino acids. The CDR3 bases are TGCGCCAGCCTCAAACAGGGTCAAGAGACCCAGTACTTC. It codes for CASLKQGQETQYF.

The genes are TRBV7-3 and TRBJ2-1; 11 nucleotides align to TRBD2. The CDR3 runs 16 residues. The germline V gene has CDR1 SGHTA and CDR2 FQGTGA. Germline trimming cut 5 bases from V and 6 bases from J; bases unmatched to any gene: 9. The CDR3 spells CASSQNSGGAGNEQFF. Here the CDR3 DNA reads TGTGCCAGCAGCCAAAATAGCGGGGGGGCTGGCAATGAGCAGTTCTTC.

The chain links TRBV30 to TRBJ1-4, with 7 positions matching TRBD1. The length of the CDR3 is 14 residues. Germline V lookup: CDR1 GTSNPN, CDR2 SVGIG (reference sequence). The V gene end was trimmed by 2 bases and the J gene end by 7 bases; junction bases not matched to a gene: 7. The CDR3 DNA reads as TGTGCCTGGAGTAAAGGGAGGGGGCTTGAAAAACTGTTTTTT. Its protein product is CAWSKGRGLEKLFF.